A single sample is the source of the 17 T cell receptor beta chains below, sequenced in a study of CD8+CD57+ T cells in acquired aplastic anemia. Profiling of TCR beta VDJ combinations and CDR3 sequences used genomic DNA as template. One entry per CDR3 protein, called by TCRdb with MiXCR from the reads. The sample holds some 180,000 distinct CDR3 sequences, 35% to 50% seen once. Sample: sorted CD4+, CD8+, or CD8+CD57+ T cells (not recorded which) from PBMCs. These receptors all come from a human donor in good health.

J is TRBJ1-1 and V is TRBV19; 8 bases map to TRBD1. After removal of 7 bases from V and 5 bases from J, the junction contained 9 bases not matched to a gene. Germline V lookup: CDR1 LNHDA, CDR2 SQIVND (reference sequence). This CDR3 has 14 amino acids. The CDR3 nucleotides read TGTGCCAGTAAAGACAGGGGAAGAGAGACTGAAGCTTTCTTT. Translated: CASKDRGRETEAFF.

There are a few counts of this clonotype. The chain couples TRBV7-9 to TRBJ1-3; weak D call: TRBD1 (6 bases). The CDR3 is 13 residues long. Between the trimmed V and J ends, which lost 8 bases and 4 bases, there was a span of 12 bases. Germline CDR1 reads SEHNR; CDR2 reads FQNEAQ (reference sequence). The CDR3 DNA is TGTGCCAGCGGCCGGGACAACGGAAACACCATATATTTT. Translated, it gives CASGRDNGNTIYF. The full variable domain, its missing parts supplied by reference TRBV7-9 and TRBJ1-3, is DTGVSQNPRHKITKRGQNVTFRCDPISEHNRLYWYRQTLGQGPEFLTYFQNEAQLEKSRLLSDRFSAERPKGSFSTLEIQRTEQGDSAMYLCASGRDNGNTIYFGEGSWLTVV.

Ten or more counts support this clonotype. The chain carries TRBV12-3 or TRBV12-4 and TRBJ1-5; D call uncertain. The ends were cut back, 5 bases at V and 4 bases at J, with 15 bases in the middle. This CDR3 comprises 15 residues. The CDR3 reads CASSLQTATNQPQHF. For the CDR3, the DNA is TGTGCCAGCAGTCTACAGACGGCGACGAATCAGCCCCAGCATTTT.

Points on this clonotype: A much larger clonotype is one base distant, so this may be a read error. The V call is TRBV5-1, the J call TRBJ1-1; possibly TRBD1 for D (5 bases). CDR1 and CDR2 from the germline V gene are SGHRS and YFSETQ. V lost 4 bases, J lost 4 bases, and 14 bases lay in between. This CDR3 region has 14 residues. The CDR3 DNA reads as TGCGCCAGCAGCCCGACAGCTGAGAGCACTGAAGCTTTCTTT. It is translated as CASSPTAESTEAFF. Variable domain in full (rest from reference TRBV5-1 and TRBJ1-1): KAGVTQTPRYLIKTRGQQVTLSCSPISGHRSVSWYQQTPGQGLQFLFEYFSETQRNKGNFPGRFSGRQFSNSRSEMNVSTLELGDSALYLCASSPTAESTEAFFGQGTRLTVV.

This clonotype has a count of ten or more. This chain links TRBV20-1 with TRBJ2-3; the match to TRBD2 covers 7 bases. The CDR3 spans 16 residues. V lost 0 bases and J lost 1; bases outside the gene matches: 7. Germline lookup yields CDR1 DFQATT and CDR2 SNEGSKA (reference sequence). CDR3 in DNA: TGCAGTGCTAGAGATCAGGCTAGCGGACGCACAGATACGCAGTATTTT. Its translation is CSARDQASGRTDTQYF.

This clonotype was picked up many times. The chain is built from TRBV3-1 and TRBJ1-6, with D tentatively TRBD1 (5 bases). The germline V gene has CDR1 LGHDT and CDR2 YNNKEL (reference sequence). Trimming shortened V by 6 bases and J by 7 bases, and 13 bases separated the two germline ends. The CDR3 length is 14 residues. CDR3 nucleotide sequence: TGTGCCAGCAGACGGGCTGGGGCGAATTCACCCCTCCACTTT. Translation: CASRRAGANSPLHF. The full variable domain, its missing parts supplied by reference TRBV3-1 and TRBJ1-6, is DTAVSQTPKYLVTQMGNDKSIKCEQNLGHDTMYWYKQDSKKFLKIMFSYNNKELIINETVPNRFSPKSPDKAHLNLHINSLELGDSAVYFCASRRAGANSPLHFGNGTRLTVT.

This clonotype was observed at least ten times. V gene TRBV5-5 combines with J gene TRBJ2-5; 7 positions agree with TRBD2. This CDR3 region has 15 residues. Germline lookup yields CDR1 SGHKS and CDR2 YYEKEE (reference sequence). V was pared by 2 bases and J by 5 bases, with 9 bases of the junction left unmatched. This CDR3 reads CASSFPPTSRETQYF. DNA for the CDR3: TGTGCCAGCAGCTTTCCCCCGACTAGCAGGGAGACCCAGTACTTC.

Comments on this clonotype: The conserved phenylalanine or tryptophan normally closing the CDR3 is absent here, so this likely arose from a read error. The chain uses TRBV20-1 and TRBJ2-6; D ambiguous. V lost 5 bases, J lost 0 bases, and 8 bases lay in between. This CDR3 spans 14 amino acids. Germline V gene lookup returns CDR1 DFQATT and CDR2 SNEGSKA (reference sequence). The CDR3 nucleotides read TGCAGTGCTGACGGCTCCTCTGGGGCCAACGTCCTGACTTCC. Its protein product is CSADGSSGANVLTS.

This clonotype was picked up a small number of times. The chain is built from TRBV5-1 and TRBJ2-4; 7 nucleotides agree with TRBD1. The junction had 6 bases not matched to a gene; V was cut back by 4 bases and J by 8 bases. From germline, CDR1 is SGHRS and CDR2 YFSETQ. The CDR3 consists of 13 residues. CDR3 coding DNA: TGCGCCAGCAGCGATTCTCAGGGGGACATTCAGTACTTC. Residues: CASSDSQGDIQYF.

This clonotype was found many times. The CDR3 loop reads CSGGGIGAYEQYF. In nucleotides, the CDR3 is TGCAGCGGCGGGGGCATTGGGGCCTACGAGCAGTACTTC. The chain uses TRBV20-1 and TRBJ2-7; D perhaps matches TRBD2 (7 bases). Germline loops: CDR1 DFQATT, CDR2 SNEGSKA (reference sequence). The CDR3 has 13 amino acids.

V is TRBV7-9 and J is TRBJ1-2; D gene unclear. Deletions cut 4 bases from V and 2 bases from J, with 5 bases between. CDR3 length: 12 amino acids. Germline V CDR1 and CDR2: SEHNR, FQNEAQ (reference sequence). The chain's CDR3 is CASSSINYGYTF. CDR3 coding DNA: TGTGCCAGCAGCTCAATCAACTATGGCTACACCTTC. Using reference TRBV7-9 and TRBJ1-2 for the parts outside the CDR3, the full variable domain is DTGVSQNPRHKITKRGQNVTFRCDPISEHNRLYWYRQTLGQGPEFLTYFQNEAQLEKSRLLSDRFSAERPKGSFSTLEIQRTEQGDSAMYLCASSSINYGYTFGSGTRLTVV.

This chain uses TRBV29-1 with TRBJ2-5; D unclear. The CDR3 has 12 amino acids. V dropped 4 bases and J dropped 0 bases, with 6 bases sitting between them. Looked up from germline, CDR1 is SQVTM and CDR2 is ANQGSEA. The CDR3 region has the DNA TGCAGCGTTGGCCGGAACCAAGAGACCCAGTACTTC. Residues: CSVGRNQETQYF.

This clonotype was counted once. An end of the junction does not agree with germline; a read error may underlie this. J is TRBJ2-5 and V is TRBV24-1; TRBD2 agrees at 13 bases. Germline CDR1 is KGHDR and CDR2 is SFDVKD. The CDR3 loop spans 15 amino acids. The CDR3: CATGTSGRAGEAQYF. The CDR3 DNA sequence: TGTGCCACCGGCACTAGCGGGAGGGCCGGAGAGGCCCAGTACTTC.

V gene TRBV29-1 combines with J gene TRBJ2-7; 12 nucleotides line up with TRBD1. This CDR3 is 15 amino acids long. Germline V lookup: CDR1 SQVTM, CDR2 ANQGSEA. Trimming cost V 6 bases and J 3 bases; bases outside gene matches: 9. For the CDR3, the DNA is TGCAGCGTCGACCCGGGACAGGGGGCGGACTACGAGCAGTACTTC. Encoded protein: CSVDPGQGADYEQYF.

This clonotype came up a few times. The CDR3 loop is CATSDPGEPNQPQHF. For the CDR3, the DNA is TGTGCCACCAGTGACCCAGGAGAGCCCAATCAGCCCCAGCATTTT. This chain connects TRBV24-1 to TRBJ1-5; D is unresolved. V was clipped by 4 bases and J by 3 bases, with 12 bases between them. The CDR3 is made up of 15 amino acids. Germline V gene sequence: CDR1 KGHDR, CDR2 SFDVKD.

This clonotype was seen at least ten times. V and J are TRBV12-5 and TRBJ1-2; D unclear. Deletions cut 0 bases from V and 2 bases from J, with 7 bases between. From germline, CDR1 is LGHNT and CDR2 FRNRAP. This CDR3 comprises 14 residues. The CDR3 sequence: CASGLVDRNYGYTF. The CDR3 DNA reads TGTGCTAGTGGTTTGGTAGATCGGAACTATGGCTACACCTTC.

The chain links TRBV5-5 to TRBJ2-7, with 7 bases that match TRBD1. V lost 2 bases and J lost 7; bases outside the gene matches: 9. Germline CDR1 and CDR2: SGHKS and YYEKEE (reference sequence). CDR3 length equals 14 residues. Here the CDR3 reads CASSLSTGPREQYF. The CDR3 coding sequence is TGTGCCAGCAGCTTATCGACAGGGCCTAGGGAGCAGTACTTC.